This TCR beta chain was found in a study of PD-L1 blockade in urothelial cancer. V was pared by 2 bases and J by 0 bases, with 10 bases between. CDR1 and CDR2 from the germline V gene are MNHNS and SASEGT. The CDR3 sequence is 15 residues long. Assay used: immunoSEQ multiplex PCR; TCRdb lists only in-frame clones, some missing. The sample contains over 30,000 clones, over 70% of which appear only once. Time point reported: pretreatment peripheral blood. Patients had locally advanced or metastatic urothelial carcinoma. The chain has TRBV6-1 and TRBJ1-2; possibly TRBD1 for D (6 bases). The sequenced sample was PBMCs, obtained around atezolizumab (anti-PD-L1) treatment. This clonotype was sampled from a man between 60 and 70 years old with urothelial cancer. CDR3 sequence (DNA): TGTGCCAGCAGTGAACAGGGGCCGGCTAACTATGGCTACACCTTC. It specifies CASSEQGPANYGYTF.